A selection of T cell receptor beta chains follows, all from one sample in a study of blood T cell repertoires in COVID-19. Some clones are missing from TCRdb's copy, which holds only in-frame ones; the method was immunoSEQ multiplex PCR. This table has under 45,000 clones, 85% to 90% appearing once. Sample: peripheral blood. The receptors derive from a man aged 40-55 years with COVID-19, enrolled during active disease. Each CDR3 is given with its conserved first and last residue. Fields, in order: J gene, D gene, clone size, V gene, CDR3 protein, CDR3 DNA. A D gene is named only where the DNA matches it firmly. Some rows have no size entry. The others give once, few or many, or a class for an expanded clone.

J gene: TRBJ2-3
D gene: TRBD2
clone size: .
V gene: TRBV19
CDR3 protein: CASSISVPGLARGSTDTQYF
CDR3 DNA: TGTGCCAGTAGTATCAGCGTCCCGGGACTAGCAAGGGGATCCACAGATACGCAGTATTTT

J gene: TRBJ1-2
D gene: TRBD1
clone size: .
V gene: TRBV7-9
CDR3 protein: CASRNTGTGGGYTF
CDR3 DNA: TGTGCCAGCAGAAATACCGGGACAGGGGGCGGCTACACCTTC

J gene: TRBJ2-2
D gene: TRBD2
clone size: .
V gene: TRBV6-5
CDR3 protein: CASSYATSNTGELFF
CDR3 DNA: TGTGCCAGCAGTTACGCGACTAGCAACACCGGGGAGCTGTTTTTT

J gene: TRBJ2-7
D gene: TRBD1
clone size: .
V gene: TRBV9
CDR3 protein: CASSAQGGPYEQYF
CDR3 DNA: TGTGCCAGCAGCGCACAGGGGGGTCCCTACGAGCAGTACTTC

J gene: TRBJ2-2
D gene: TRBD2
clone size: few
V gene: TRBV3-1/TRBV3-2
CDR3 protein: CASSQDLAGVNTGELFF
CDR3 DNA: TGTGCCAGCAGCCAAGATTTAGCGGGGGTGAACACCGGGGAGCTGTTTTTT

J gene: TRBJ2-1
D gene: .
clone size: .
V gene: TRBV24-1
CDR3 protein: CATSDPGIISSYNEQFF
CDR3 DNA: TGTGCCACCAGTGATCCGGGGATCATCAGCTCCTACAATGAGCAGTTCTTC

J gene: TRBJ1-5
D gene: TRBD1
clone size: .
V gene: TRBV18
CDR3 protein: CASSPGTGELQPQHF
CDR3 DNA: TGTGCCAGCTCACCAGGGACAGGGGAACTTCAGCCCCAGCATTTT

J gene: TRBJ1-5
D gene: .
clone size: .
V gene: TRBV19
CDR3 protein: CASSIITEVSNQPQHF
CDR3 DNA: TGTGCCAGTAGTATAATTACAGAAGTTAGCAATCAGCCCCAGCATTTT

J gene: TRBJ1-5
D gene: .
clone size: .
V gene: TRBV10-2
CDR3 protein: CASSTQRDQPQHF
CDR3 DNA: TGCGCCAGCAGTACCCAGCGGGATCAGCCCCAGCATTTT

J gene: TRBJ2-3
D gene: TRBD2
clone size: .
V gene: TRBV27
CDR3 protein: CASIALAGVQKAQYF
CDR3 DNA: TGTGCCAGCATCGCACTAGCGGGAGTCCAGAAGGCGCAGTATTTT

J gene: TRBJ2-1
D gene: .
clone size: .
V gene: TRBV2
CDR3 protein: CASSGEGGPYNEQFF
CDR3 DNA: TGTGCCAGCAGTGGAGAAGGGGGACCCTACAATGAGCAGTTCTTC

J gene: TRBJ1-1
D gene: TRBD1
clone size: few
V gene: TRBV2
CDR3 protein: CASSESQGFTEAFF
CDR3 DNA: TGTGCCAGCAGTGAGTCACAGGGGTTTACTGAAGCTTTCTTT

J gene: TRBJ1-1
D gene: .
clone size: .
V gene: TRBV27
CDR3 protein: CASSFLGGNTEAFF
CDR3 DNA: TGTGCCAGCAGTTTCCTAGGGGGGAACACTGAAGCTTTCTTT

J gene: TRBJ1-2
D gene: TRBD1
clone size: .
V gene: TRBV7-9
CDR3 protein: CASSAPTGGPVSDGYTF
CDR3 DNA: TGTGCCAGCAGCGCGCCAACAGGGGGCCCCGTGAGCGATGGCTACACCTTC

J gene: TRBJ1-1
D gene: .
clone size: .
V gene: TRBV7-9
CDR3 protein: CASSWGVQEAFF
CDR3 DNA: TGTGCCAGCAGCTGGGGGGTCCAGGAAGCTTTCTTT

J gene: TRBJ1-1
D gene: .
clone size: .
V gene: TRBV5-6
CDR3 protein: CASSLGRVPEAFF
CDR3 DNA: TGTGCCAGCAGCTTGGGCAGGGTCCCTGAAGCTTTCTTT

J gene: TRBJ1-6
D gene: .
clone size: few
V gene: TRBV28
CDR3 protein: CASWDSSSYNSPLHF
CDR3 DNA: TGTGCCAGCTGGGACTCCAGCTCCTATAATTCACCCCTCCACTTT

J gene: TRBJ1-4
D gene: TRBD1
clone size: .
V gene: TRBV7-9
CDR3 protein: CASSSWTGEVEKLFF
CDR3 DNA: TGTGCCAGCAGCTCGTGGACAGGGGAAGTGGAAAAACTGTTTTTT

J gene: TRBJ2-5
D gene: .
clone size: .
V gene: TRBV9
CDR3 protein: CASSPRGFREEETQYF
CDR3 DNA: TGTGCCAGCAGCCCTAGGGGGTTTCGGGAGGAAGAGACCCAGTACTTC

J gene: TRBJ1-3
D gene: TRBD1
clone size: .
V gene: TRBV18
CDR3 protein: CASSRGQGSSGNTIYF
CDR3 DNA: TGTGCCAGCTCACGGGGACAGGGGAGCTCTGGAAACACCATATATTTT

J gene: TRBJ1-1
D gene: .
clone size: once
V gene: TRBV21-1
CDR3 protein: CASSIAAPGQRGSTEAFF
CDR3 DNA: TGTGCCAGCAGCATCGCCGCCCCGGGACAGAGGGGTTCCACTGAAGCTTTCTTT

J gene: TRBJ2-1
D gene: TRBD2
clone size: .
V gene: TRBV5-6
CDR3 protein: CASRPESGGAYQFF
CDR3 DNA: TGTGCCAGCAGGCCTGAAAGCGGGGGGGCTTATCAGTTCTTC

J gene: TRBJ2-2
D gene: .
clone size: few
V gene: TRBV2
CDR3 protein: CASSANTGELFF
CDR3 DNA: TGTGCCAGCAGTGCAAACACCGGGGAGCTGTTTTTT

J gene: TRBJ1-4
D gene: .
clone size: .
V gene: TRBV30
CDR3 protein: CAWRQGMEKLFF
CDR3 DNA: TGTGCCTGGAGACAGGGTATGGAAAAACTGTTTTTT

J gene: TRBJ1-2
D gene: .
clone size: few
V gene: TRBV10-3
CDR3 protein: CAISGPRDYGYTF
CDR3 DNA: TGTGCCATCAGTGGCCCCAGGGACTATGGCTACACCTTC

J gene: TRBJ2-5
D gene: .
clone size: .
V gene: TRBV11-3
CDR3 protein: CASSLDLETQYF
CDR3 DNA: TGTGCCAGCAGCTTAGACTTGGAGACCCAGTACTTC

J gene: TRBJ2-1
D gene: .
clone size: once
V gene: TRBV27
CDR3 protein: CASRTGQPNNEQFF
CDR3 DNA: TGTGCCAGCAGGACGGGTCAACCAAACAATGAGCAGTTCTTC

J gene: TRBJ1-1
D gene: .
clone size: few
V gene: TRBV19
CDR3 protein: CASRPGEVGTEAFF
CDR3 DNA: TGTGCCAGTAGGCCGGGGGAGGTAGGCACTGAAGCTTTCTTT

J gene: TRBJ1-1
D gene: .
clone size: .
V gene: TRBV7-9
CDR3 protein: CASSLLTGVKTFF
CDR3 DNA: TGTGCCAGCAGCCTCCTAACGGGGGTGAAAACTTTCTTT

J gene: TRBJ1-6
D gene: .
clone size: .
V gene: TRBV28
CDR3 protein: CASSFSQYNSPLHF
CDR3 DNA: TGTGCCAGCAGTTTTAGCCAGTATAATTCACCCCTCCACTTT

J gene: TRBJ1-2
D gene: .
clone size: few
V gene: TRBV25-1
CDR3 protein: CASSESGESFYGYTF
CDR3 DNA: TGTGCCAGCAGTGAATCAGGGGAATCTTTCTATGGCTACACCTTC

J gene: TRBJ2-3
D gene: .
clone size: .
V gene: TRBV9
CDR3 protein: CASRRGSGATDTQYF
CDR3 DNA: TGTGCCAGCAGGAGGGGGAGCGGGGCCACAGATACGCAGTATTTT